This entry lists 7 T cell receptor beta chains sequenced from one sample in a study of beta chain features in type 1 diabetes (dated by TCRdb to 2016 to 2019). Results and caveats for the whole study, not just this receptor: In all four CD4+ subsets, TCRB CDR3 length was moderately but significantly shorter in type 1 diabetes patients.

These receptors have no known antigen. Preparation of the library involved the immunoSEQ multiplex PCR assay. All of the isolated RNA was reverse transcribed with the High Capacity cDNA Reverse Transcription Kit, so expressed TCRB transcripts were sequenced. TCRdb obtained this table from immuneACCESS and retained in-frame rearrangements with V and J assigned. These tables miss some clones; where compared with another copy, unresolved V genes account for less than half of the shortfall, and the remainder is unexplained. Here the sample has more than 250,000 clones; roughly an eighth occur a single time. Clones ranked in the top ten supply roughly 0.018% of the sample. Sequencing was performed on naive CD4+ T cells from blood. The cell subset or site label here, explained by the study, means: true naive CD4+ T cells. The source is a man aged 25 to 45 with type 1 diabetes.

A remark on this clone: The sample holds other DNA sequences that translate to the same CDR3. The chain employs TRBV5-1 and TRBJ1-2; D not certain. Germline-derived CDR1 and CDR2 are SGHRS and YFSETQ. This CDR3 is 12 amino acids long. V lost 0 bases and J lost 6, with 6 bases in between. The CDR3 coding sequence is TGCGCCAGCAGCTTGGGTCGGGATGGCTACACCTTC. It encodes CASSLGRDGYTF. The full variable domain, completed using reference TRBV5-1 and TRBJ1-2, is KAGVTQTPRYLIKTRGQQVTLSCSPISGHRSVSWYQQTPGQGLQFLFEYFSETQRNKGNFPGRFSGRQFSNSRSEMNVSTLELGDSALYLCASSLGRDGYTFGSGTRLTVV.

The chain links TRBV7-9 to TRBJ2-7; no clear D. V lost 5 bases and J 5 bases, leaving 10 bases between the germline ends. The CDR3 is 12 amino acids. Germline V gene lookup returns CDR1 SEHNR and CDR2 FQNEAQ (reference sequence). The DNA of the CDR3 is TGTGCCAGCAGCCGTATATCTGACGAGCAGTACTTC. It is translated as CASSRISDEQYF.

This clone was seen a few times. CDR3 sequence: CASSSDSRTKNIQYF. The DNA for the CDR3 is TGCGCCAGCAGCTCCGATTCTAGAACCAAAAACATTCAGTACTTC. V gene TRBV5-1 combines with J gene TRBJ2-4; D ambiguous. This CDR3 is 15 amino acids long. In germline, CDR1 is SGHRS, CDR2 YFSETQ. The V end was cut by 3 bases, the J end by 2 bases, with 12 bases between.

The table lists this clone with a few counts. This rearrangement joins TRBV5-1 to TRBJ2-7, with 10 bases identical to TRBD2. The CDR3 is made up of 16 amino acids. Germline V lookup: CDR1 SGHRS, CDR2 YFSETQ. The ends lost 1 base at V and 1 base at J; junction bases unmatched: 5. CDR3 region: CASSLRLAGASYEQYF. CDR3 DNA: TGCGCCAGCAGCTTGCGCCTAGCGGGAGCTTCCTACGAGCAGTACTTC.

This clone was seen more than once but under ten times. The chain uses TRBV9 and TRBJ2-1; 12 bases align to TRBD2. This CDR3 is 15 amino acids long. Germline trimming cut 0 bases from V and 7 bases from J; bases unmatched to any gene: 2. Germline CDR1 is SGDLS and CDR2 is YYNGEE. In DNA form, the CDR3 reads TGTGCCAGCAGCGTAGGGACTAGCGGGAAGAATGAGCAGTTCTTC. Protein sequence: CASSVGTSGKNEQFF.

The genes are TRBV9 and TRBJ2-5, with TRBD2 as a possible D gene (7 bases). V lost 3 bases and J lost 2, with 14 bases in between. The CDR3 contains 15 residues. Looked up from germline, CDR1 is SGDLS and CDR2 is YYNGEE. CDR3 DNA: TGTGCCAGCAGCGAGGGGGGGGTTTTACAAGAGACCCAGTACTTC. Its protein is CASSEGGVLQETQYF.

This clone has just a few counts. This chain joins TRBV6-1 and TRBJ2-7; tentative D call: TRBD2 (6 bases). Germline CDR1 and CDR2: MNHNS and SASEGT. V lost 6 bases and J lost 6, with 21 bases in between. This CDR3 has 15 amino acids. The CDR3 DNA follows: TGTGCCAGCAGCCCATCCCCTAGGGCGCGGGGCGAGCAGTACTTC. Its protein is CASSPSPRARGEQYF.